The entry below describes one T cell receptor (beta chain). Its antigen is as yet unknown. These data originate in a study of cytomegalovirus exposure and HLA in healthy donors. Findings of the study overall: The classifier reportedly diagnosed cytomegalovirus status with high sensitivity and specificity. There were approximately 150 TCR beta chains listed as cytomegalovirus-associated.

Generated by immunoSEQ multiplex PCR, the TCRdb table keeps only in-frame clones and is missing some. The sample holds some 230,000 clones, approximately 90% seen once. The source is a woman aged 18-29 years in good health and CMV-seronegative. The sample comprised PBMCs.

The chain's CDR3 is CASSTVGNQPQHF. DNA of the CDR3: TGTGCCAGCAGTACGGTGGGCAATCAGCCCCAGCATTTT. This chain uses TRBV27 with TRBJ1-5; D gene unclear. Between the trimmed V and J ends, which lost 5 bases and 2 bases, there was a span of 7 bases. The CDR3 runs to 13 residues. The germline CDR1 and CDR2 sequences are MNHEY and SMNVEV (reference sequence).